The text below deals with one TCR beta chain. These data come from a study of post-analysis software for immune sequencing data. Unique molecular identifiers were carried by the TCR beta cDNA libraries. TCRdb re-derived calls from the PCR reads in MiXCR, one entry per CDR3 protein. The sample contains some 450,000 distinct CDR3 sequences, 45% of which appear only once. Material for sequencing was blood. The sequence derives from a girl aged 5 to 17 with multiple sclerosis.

The CDR3: CSARDLRTRRPLANEQYF. The CDR3 DNA sequence: TGCAGTGCTAGAGATCTTAGGACTAGGCGGCCCCTAGCCAATGAGCAGTACTTC. This chain links TRBV20-1 with TRBJ2-5; 7 nucleotides line up with TRBD2. The CDR3 runs to 18 residues. The V segment lost 0 bases and the J segment 11 bases; nucleotides outside the gene matches: 24. Germline values: CDR1 DFQATT, CDR2 SNEGSKA (reference sequence).